This TCR beta chain was sequenced in a study of breast tumors, draining lymph nodes, adjacent tissues. General study findings and limits: Tumor T cell lymph node origin was a supported hypothesis, not proven. The data were judged consistent with most tumor T cells coming from lymph node and expanding in tumor. Luminal-like breast cancer showed significantly greater tumor-nontumor repertoire similarity than basal-like breast cancer did.

TCRdb reanalysed the multiplex PCR reads using MiXCR and keeps one entry per CDR3 protein. Seen here are some 230,000 distinct CDR3 sequences, less than 35% observed once, and the top ten hold 3% to 4%. The CDR3 has 11 amino acids. Germline lookup yields CDR1 LGHNT and CDR2 FRNRAP. In the case of this clonotype: Its specificity is not known. Its ends do not fully match the called genes, so a read error is possible.

Axillary draining lymph nodes of breast cancer patients supplied the node samples. The specimen sequenced was axillary lymph node tissue. This sequence originates from a female donor with breast cancer. Some clones in this sample may be carry-over from other donors' samples. The rearrangement links TRBV12-5 to TRBJ1-5; D is unclear. The CDR3 is CASGLGRPRHF. The CDR3 nucleotides read TGTGCTAGTGGTTTGGGAAGGCCCCGGCATTTT.